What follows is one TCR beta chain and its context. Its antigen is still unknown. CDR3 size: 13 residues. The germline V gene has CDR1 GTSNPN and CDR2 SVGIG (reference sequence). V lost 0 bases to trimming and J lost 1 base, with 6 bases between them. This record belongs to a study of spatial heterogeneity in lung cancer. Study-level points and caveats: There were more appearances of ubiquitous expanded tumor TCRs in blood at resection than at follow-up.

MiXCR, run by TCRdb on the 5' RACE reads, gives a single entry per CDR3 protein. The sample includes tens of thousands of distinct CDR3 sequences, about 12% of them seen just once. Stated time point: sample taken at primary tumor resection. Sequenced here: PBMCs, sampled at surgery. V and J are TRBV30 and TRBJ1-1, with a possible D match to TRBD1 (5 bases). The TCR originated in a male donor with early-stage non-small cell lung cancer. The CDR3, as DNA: TGTGCCTGGAGTGTTGGGGCGAACACTGAAGCTTTCTTT. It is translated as CAWSVGANTEAFF.